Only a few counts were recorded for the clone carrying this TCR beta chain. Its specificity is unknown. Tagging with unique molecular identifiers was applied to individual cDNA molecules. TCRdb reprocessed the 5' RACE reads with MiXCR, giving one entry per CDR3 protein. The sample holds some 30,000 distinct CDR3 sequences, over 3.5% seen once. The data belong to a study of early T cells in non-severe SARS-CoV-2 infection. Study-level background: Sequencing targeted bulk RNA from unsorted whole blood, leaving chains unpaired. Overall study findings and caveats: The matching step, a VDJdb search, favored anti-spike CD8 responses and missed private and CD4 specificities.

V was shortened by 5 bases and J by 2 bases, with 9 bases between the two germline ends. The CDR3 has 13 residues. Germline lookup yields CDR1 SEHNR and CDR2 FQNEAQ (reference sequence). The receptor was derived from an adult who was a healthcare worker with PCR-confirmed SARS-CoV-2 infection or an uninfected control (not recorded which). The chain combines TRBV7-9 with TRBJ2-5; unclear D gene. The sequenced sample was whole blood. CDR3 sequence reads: CASSLFEQETQYF. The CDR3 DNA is TGTGCCAGCAGCCTCTTTGAGCAAGAGACCCAGTACTTC.